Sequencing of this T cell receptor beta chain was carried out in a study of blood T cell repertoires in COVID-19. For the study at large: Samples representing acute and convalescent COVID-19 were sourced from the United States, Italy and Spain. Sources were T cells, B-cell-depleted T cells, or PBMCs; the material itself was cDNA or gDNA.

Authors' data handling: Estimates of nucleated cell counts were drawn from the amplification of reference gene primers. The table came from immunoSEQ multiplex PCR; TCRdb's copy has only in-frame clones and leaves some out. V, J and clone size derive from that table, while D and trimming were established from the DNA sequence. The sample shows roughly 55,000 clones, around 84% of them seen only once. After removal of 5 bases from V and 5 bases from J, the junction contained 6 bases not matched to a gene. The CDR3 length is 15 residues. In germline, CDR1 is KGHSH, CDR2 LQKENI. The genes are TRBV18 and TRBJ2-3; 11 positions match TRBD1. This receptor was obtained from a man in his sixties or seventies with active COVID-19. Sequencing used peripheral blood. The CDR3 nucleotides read TGTGCCAGCTCAGAAAGGACAGGGGGCAAAGATACGCAGTATTTT. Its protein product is CASSERTGGKDTQYF.